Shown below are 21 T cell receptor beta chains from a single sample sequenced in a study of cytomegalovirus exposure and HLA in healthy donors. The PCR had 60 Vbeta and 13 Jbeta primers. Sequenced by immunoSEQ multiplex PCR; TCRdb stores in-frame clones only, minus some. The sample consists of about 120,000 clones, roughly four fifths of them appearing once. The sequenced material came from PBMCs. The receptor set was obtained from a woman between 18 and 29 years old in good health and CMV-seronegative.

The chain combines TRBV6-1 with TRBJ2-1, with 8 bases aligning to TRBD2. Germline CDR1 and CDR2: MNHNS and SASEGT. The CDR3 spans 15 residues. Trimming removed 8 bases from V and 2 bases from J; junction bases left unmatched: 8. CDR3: CASPKRGSTYNEQFF. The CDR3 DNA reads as TGTGCCAGCCCTAAGCGGGGGTCTACCTACAATGAGCAGTTCTTC.

The CDR3 loop is CASSPNPSIGQGVNNEQFF. As DNA, the CDR3 is TGTGCCAGCAGCCCAAACCCCTCAATTGGACAGGGGGTCAACAATGAGCAGTTCTTC. The rearrangement uses TRBV7-9 and TRBJ2-1; 10 nucleotides align to TRBD1. The CDR3 extends over 19 amino acids. With 5 bases clipped from V and 5 bases from J, the junction kept 18 bases outside the gene matches. CDR1 and CDR2 from the germline V gene are SEHNR and FQNEAQ (reference sequence).

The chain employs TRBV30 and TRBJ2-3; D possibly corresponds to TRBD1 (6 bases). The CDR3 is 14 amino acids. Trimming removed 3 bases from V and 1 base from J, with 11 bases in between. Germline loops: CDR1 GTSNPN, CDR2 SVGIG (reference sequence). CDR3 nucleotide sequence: TGTGCCTGGAGCAAACAGGGACGCACAGATACGCAGTATTTT. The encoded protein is CAWSKQGRTDTQYF.

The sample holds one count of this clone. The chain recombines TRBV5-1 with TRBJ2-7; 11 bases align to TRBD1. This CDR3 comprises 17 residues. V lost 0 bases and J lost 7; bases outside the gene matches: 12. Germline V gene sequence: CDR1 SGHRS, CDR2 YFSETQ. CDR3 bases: TGCGCCAGCAGCTTGGGCGGAGGGGGACAGGGGGGCCGGGAGCAGTACTTC. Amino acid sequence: CASSLGGGGQGGREQYF.

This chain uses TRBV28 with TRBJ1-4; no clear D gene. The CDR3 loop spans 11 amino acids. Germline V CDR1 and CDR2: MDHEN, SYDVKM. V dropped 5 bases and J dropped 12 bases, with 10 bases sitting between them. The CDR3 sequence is CASSGIAELFF. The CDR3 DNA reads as TGTGCCAGCAGTGGTATAGCGGAACTGTTTTTT.

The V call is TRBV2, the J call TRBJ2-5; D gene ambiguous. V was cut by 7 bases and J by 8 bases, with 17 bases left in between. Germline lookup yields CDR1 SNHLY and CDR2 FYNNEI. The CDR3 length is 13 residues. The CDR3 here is CASIQQPIQTQYF. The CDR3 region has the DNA TGTGCCAGCATCCAACAACCCATCCAAACCCAGTACTTC. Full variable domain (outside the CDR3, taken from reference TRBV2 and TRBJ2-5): EPEVTQTPSHQVTQMGQEVILRCVPISNHLYFYWYRQILGQKVEFLVSFYNNEISEKSEIFDDQFSVERPDGSNFTLKIRSTKLEDSAMYFCASIQQPIQTQYFGPGTRLLVL.

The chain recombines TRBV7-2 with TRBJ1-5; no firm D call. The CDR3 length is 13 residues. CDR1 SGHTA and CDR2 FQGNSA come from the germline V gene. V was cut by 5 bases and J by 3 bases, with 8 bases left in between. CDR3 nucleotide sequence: TGTGCCAGCAGCCCTGTCTTCAATCAGCCCCAGCATTTT. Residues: CASSPVFNQPQHF.

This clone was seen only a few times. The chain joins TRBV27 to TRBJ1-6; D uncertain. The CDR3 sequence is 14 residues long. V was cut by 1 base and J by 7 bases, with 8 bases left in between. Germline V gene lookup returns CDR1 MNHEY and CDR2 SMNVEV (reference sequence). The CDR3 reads CASSLWQSNSPLHF. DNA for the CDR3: TGTGCCAGCAGTTTATGGCAGTCCAATTCACCCCTCCACTTT.

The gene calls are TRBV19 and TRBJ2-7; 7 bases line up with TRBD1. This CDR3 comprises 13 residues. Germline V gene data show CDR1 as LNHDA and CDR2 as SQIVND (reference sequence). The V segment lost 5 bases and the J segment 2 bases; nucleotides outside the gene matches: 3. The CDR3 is CASSPGTAYEQYF. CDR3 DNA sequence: TGTGCCAGTAGTCCTGGGACAGCCTACGAGCAGTACTTC.

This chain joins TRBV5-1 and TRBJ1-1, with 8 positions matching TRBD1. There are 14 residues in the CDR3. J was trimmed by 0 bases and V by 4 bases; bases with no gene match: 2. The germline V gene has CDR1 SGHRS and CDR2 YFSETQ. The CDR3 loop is CASSKDRVNTEAFF. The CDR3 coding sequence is TGCGCCAGCAGCAAGGACAGGGTGAACACTGAAGCTTTCTTT.

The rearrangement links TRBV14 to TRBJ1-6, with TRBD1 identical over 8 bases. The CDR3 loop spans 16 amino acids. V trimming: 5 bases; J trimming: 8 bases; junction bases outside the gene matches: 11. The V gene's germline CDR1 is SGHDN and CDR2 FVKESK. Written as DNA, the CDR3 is TGTGCCAGCAGCGTGGGGGCTGGGACAGGAGATTCACCCCTCCACTTT. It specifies CASSVGAGTGDSPLHF.

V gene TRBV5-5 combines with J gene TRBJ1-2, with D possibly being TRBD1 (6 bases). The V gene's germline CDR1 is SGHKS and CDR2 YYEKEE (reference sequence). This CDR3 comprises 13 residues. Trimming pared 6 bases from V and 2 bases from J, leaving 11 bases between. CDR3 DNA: TGTGCCAGCAAGGCAGGGGCCAACTATGGCTACACCTTC. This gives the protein CASKAGANYGYTF. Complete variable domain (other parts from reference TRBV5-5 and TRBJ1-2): DAGVTQSPTHLIKTRGQQVTLRCSPISGHKSVSWYQQVLGQGPQFIFQYYEKEERGRGNFPDRFSARQFPNYSSELNVNALLLGDSALYLCASKAGANYGYTFGSGTRLTVV.

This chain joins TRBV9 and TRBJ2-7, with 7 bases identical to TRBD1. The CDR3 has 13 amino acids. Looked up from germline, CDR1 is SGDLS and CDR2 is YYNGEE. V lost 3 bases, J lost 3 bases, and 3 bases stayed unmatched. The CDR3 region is CASSATGLYEQYF. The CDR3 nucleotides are TGTGCCAGCAGCGCGACAGGGCTCTACGAGCAGTACTTC.

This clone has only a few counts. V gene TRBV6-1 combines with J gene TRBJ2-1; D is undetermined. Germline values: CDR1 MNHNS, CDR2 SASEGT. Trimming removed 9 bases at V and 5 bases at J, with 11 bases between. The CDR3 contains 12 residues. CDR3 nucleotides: TGTGCCAGTACCTACCGGGACAATGAGCAGTTCTTC. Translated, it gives CASTYRDNEQFF.

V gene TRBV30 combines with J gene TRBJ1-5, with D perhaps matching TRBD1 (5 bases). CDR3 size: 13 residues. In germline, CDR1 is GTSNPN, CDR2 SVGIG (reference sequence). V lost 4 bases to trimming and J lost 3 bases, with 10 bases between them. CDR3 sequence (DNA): TGTGCCTGGACCACAGGATACAATCAGCCCCAGCATTTT. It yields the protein CAWTTGYNQPQHF. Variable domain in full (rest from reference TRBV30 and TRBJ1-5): SQTIHQWPATLVQPVGSPLSLECTVEGTSNPNLYWYRQAAGRGLQLLFYSVGIGQISSEVPQNLSASRPQDRQFILSSKKLLLSDSGFYLCAWTTGYNQPQHFGDGTRLSIL.

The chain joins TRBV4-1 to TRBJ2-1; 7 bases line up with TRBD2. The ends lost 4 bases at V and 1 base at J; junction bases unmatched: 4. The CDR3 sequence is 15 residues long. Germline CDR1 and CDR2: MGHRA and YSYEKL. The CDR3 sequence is CASSREGGSYNEQFF. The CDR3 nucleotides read TGCGCCAGCAGCCGCGAGGGAGGGTCCTACAATGAGCAGTTCTTC.

The CDR3 is CASSDIRGTQPQHF. For the CDR3, the DNA is TGTGCCAGCAGTGATATCAGGGGGACTCAGCCCCAGCATTTT. V usage is TRBV2 and J usage is TRBJ1-5, with 7 bases identical to TRBD1. Losses at the gene ends were 3 bases for V and 6 bases for J; bases not matched to a gene: 5. The CDR3 length is 14 residues. Germline V gene data show CDR1 as SNHLY and CDR2 as FYNNEI.

The CDR3 here is CASSQVEQETTYEQYF. Written as DNA, the CDR3 is TGTGCCAGCTCACAGGTCGAACAGGAGACCACCTACGAGCAGTACTTC. The chain employs TRBV18 and TRBJ2-7; D is perhaps TRBD1 (5 bases). The CDR3 is 16 residues long. Germline CDR1 is KGHSH and CDR2 is LQKENI. The V and J ends lost 4 bases and 2 bases respectively, with 18 bases between them.

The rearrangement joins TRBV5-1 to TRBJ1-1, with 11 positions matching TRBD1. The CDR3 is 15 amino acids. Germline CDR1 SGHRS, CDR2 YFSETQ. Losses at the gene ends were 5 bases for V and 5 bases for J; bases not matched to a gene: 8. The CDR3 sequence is CASRRGGTGGTEAFF. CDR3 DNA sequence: TGCGCCAGCAGACGAGGAGGGACAGGGGGGACTGAAGCTTTCTTT.

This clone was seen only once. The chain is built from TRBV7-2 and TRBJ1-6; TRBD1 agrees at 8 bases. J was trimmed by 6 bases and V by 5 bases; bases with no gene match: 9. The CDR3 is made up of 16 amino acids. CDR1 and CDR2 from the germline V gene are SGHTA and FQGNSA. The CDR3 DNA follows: TGTGCCAGCAGCCGTGACCCAGGGGGCCTTAATTCACCCCTCCACTTT. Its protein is CASSRDPGGLNSPLHF.

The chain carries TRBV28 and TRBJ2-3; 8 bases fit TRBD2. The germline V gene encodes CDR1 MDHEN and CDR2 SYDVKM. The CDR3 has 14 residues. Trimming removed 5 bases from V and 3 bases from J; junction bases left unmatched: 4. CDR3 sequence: CASSSQRGTDTQYF. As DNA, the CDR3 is TGTGCCAGCAGTAGTCAGCGGGGGACAGATACGCAGTATTTT.